These 17 T cell receptor beta chains share one sample of origin, sequenced in a study of cytomegalovirus exposure and HLA in healthy donors. PCR amplification relied on 60 Vbeta primers (plus 13 Jbeta primers). Using immunoSEQ multiplex PCR, the repertoire was profiled, and TCRdb retains in-frame clones only, with some absent. The table records about 130,000 clones, around two thirds of them present only once. The sequencing input was PBMCs. The receptors derive from a man aged 18 to 30 in good health and CMV-seropositive.

For this clone: Relative to the germline gene, one junction end is altered; a read error may explain this. The J gene is TRBJ2-7, the V gene TRBV4-3; TRBD2 might be the D (6 bases). The CDR3 has 14 amino acids. The germline V gene has CDR1 LGHNA and CDR2 YSLEER. CDR3 protein: CASSQAGVGSEQHF. The CDR3 DNA sequence: TGCGCCAGCAGCCAAGCGGGGGTGGGAAGCGAGCAGCACTTC.

The rearrangement uses TRBV7-9 and TRBJ2-1; 13 bases line up with TRBD2. The CDR3 has 15 amino acids. The trim removed 7 bases at V and 4 bases at J, leaving 4 bases unmatched. Germline V gene lookup returns CDR1 SEHNR and CDR2 FQNEAQ (reference sequence). The CDR3 protein is CASTRGLAGYNEQFF. The CDR3 coding sequence is TGTGCCAGCACCCGGGGACTAGCGGGGTACAATGAGCAGTTCTTC.

This clone was observed a few times. The chain uses TRBV4-1 and TRBJ2-1; no firm D call. The CDR3 length is 15 residues. The V end lost 1 base, the J end lost 0 bases, and 7 bases lay between the germline ends. The germline V gene encodes CDR1 MGHRA and CDR2 YSYEKL. The DNA of the CDR3 is TGCGCCAGCAGCCAAGTTGAAGCCTCCTACAATGAGCAGTTCTTC. It yields the protein CASSQVEASYNEQFF.

The chain couples TRBV28 to TRBJ1-5; the D is unclear. The germline V and J ends were trimmed by 3 bases and 8 bases, with 8 bases remaining between them. Germline loops: CDR1 MDHEN, CDR2 SYDVKM. The CDR3 contains 12 residues. The CDR3, as DNA: TGTGCCAGCAGTTTCAGTTTGAAGCCCCAGCATTTT. Its translation is CASSFSLKPQHF.

CDR3 in amino acids: CASSEVRGYGYTF. In DNA form, the CDR3 reads TGTGCCAGCAGTGAAGTTAGGGGCTATGGCTACACCTTC. V gene TRBV6-1 combines with J gene TRBJ1-2, with D tentatively TRBD1 (5 bases). This CDR3 region has 13 residues. The V gene lost 1 base and the J gene lost 4 bases, with 7 bases spanning the gap. CDR1 is MNHNS and CDR2 is SASEGT in the germline V gene.

This chain uses TRBV19 with TRBJ2-4; a weak D match, TRBD2 (6 bases). The CDR3 totals 14 residues. The germline V gene encodes CDR1 LNHDA and CDR2 SQIVND (reference sequence). The V end was cut by 8 bases, the J end by 1 base, with 12 bases between. CDR3 loop: CASRTGGAKNIQYF. The DNA for the CDR3 is TGTGCCAGTCGAACTGGGGGGGCCAAAAACATTCAGTACTTC.

The J gene is TRBJ2-3, the V gene TRBV9; 7 bases are a match to TRBD1. The V gene's germline CDR1 is SGDLS and CDR2 YYNGEE. V lost 0 bases and J lost 4; bases outside the gene matches: 8. The length of the CDR3 is 16 residues. In nucleotides, the CDR3 is TGTGCCAGCAGCGTAGATCACGGCAGGGGGTCAGATACGCAGTATTTT. This encodes CASSVDHGRGSDTQYF.

The chain has TRBV19 and TRBJ2-3; 8 positions agree with TRBD1. The CDR3 contains 15 residues. CDR1 and CDR2 (germline): LNHDA, SQIVND (reference sequence). The junction had 5 bases not matched to a gene; V was cut back by 5 bases and J by 1 base. CDR3 DNA sequence: TGTGCCAGTAGTGACAGGGGTCAAGGCACAGATACGCAGTATTTT. Residues: CASSDRGQGTDTQYF.

This clone was counted once. The chain has TRBV15 and TRBJ2-5; 12 bases are shared with TRBD1. Germline lookup yields CDR1 LNHNV and CDR2 YYDKDF (reference sequence). The length of the CDR3 is 14 residues. With 5 bases clipped from V and 9 bases from J, the junction kept 7 bases outside the gene matches. The CDR3 spells CATSGPGQGAAQYF. CDR3 DNA: TGTGCCACCAGCGGTCCGGGACAGGGGGCTGCCCAGTACTTC. The whole variable domain, remainder taken from reference TRBV15 and TRBJ2-5, is DAMVIQNPRYQVTQFGKPVTLSCSQTLNHNVMYWYQQKSSQAPKLLFHYYDKDFNNEADTPDNFQSRRPNTSFCFLDIRSPGLGDTAMYLCATSGPGQGAAQYFGPGTRLLVL.

The chain has TRBV5-8 and TRBJ2-7; no clear D. Deletions cut 4 bases from V and 2 bases from J, with 10 bases between. Germline V lookup: CDR1 SGHTS, CDR2 YDEGEE. The CDR3 loop spans 13 amino acids. CDR3 loop: CASSHPLPYEQYF. CDR3 DNA sequence: TGTGCCAGCAGCCATCCACTACCCTACGAGCAGTACTTC. The complete variable domain, with remaining parts taken from reference TRBV5-8 and TRBJ2-7, reads EAGVTQSPTHLIKTRGQQATLRCSPISGHTSVYWYQQALGLGLQFLLWYDEGEERNRGNFPPRFSGRQFPNYSSELNVNALELEDSALYLCASSHPLPYEQYFGPGTRLTVT.

This chain joins TRBV10-3 and TRBJ1-5, with 8 bases matching TRBD1. Germline V lookup: CDR1 ENHRY, CDR2 SYGVKD. This CDR3 has 14 amino acids. J was trimmed by 4 bases and V by 5 bases; bases with no gene match: 4. CDR3 region: CAISPTGGNQPQHF. Here the CDR3 DNA reads TGTGCCATCAGTCCTACAGGGGGGAATCAGCCCCAGCATTTT.

The V and J genes are TRBV9 and TRBJ2-1; D may be TRBD2 (6 bases). The germline V gene has CDR1 SGDLS and CDR2 YYNGEE. Trimming cost V 2 bases and J 1 base, with 7 bases left between them. This CDR3 comprises 14 residues. CDR3 protein: CASSVGGSYNEQFF. CDR3 in DNA: TGTGCCAGCAGCGTCGGGGGATCCTACAATGAGCAGTTCTTC.

This chain's CDR3 is CASKAGGYGYTF. As DNA, the CDR3 is TGTGCCAGCAAGGCCGGCGGCTATGGCTACACCTTC. The chain couples TRBV7-9 to TRBJ1-2, with no clear D. The CDR3 is made up of 12 amino acids. V shed 7 bases and J shed 4 bases, with 10 bases lying between them. Germline CDR1 reads SEHNR; CDR2 reads FQNEAQ (reference sequence). Full variable domain (rest looked up from reference TRBV7-9 and TRBJ1-2): DTGVSQNPRHKITKRGQNVTFRCDPISEHNRLYWYRQTLGQGPEFLTYFQNEAQLEKSRLLSDRFSAERPKGSFSTLEIQRTEQGDSAMYLCASKAGGYGYTFGSGTRLTVV.

The chain joins TRBV6-1 to TRBJ2-7; the D gene is possibly TRBD1 (5 bases). V gave up 4 bases and J gave up 0 bases, with 16 bases separating them. CDR3 size: 16 residues. Germline V gene sequence: CDR1 MNHNS, CDR2 SASEGT. In nucleotides, the CDR3 is TGTGCCAGCAGTGGGCGGACAAGTTCCTACTCCTACGAGCAGTACTTC. Translating it yields CASSGRTSSYSYEQYF.

The chain links TRBV13 to TRBJ2-1; unclear D gene. Germline CDR1 PRHDT, CDR2 FYEKMQ (reference sequence). V was shortened by 5 bases and J by 0 bases, with 17 bases between the two germline ends. The length of the CDR3 is 17 residues. CDR3 loop: CASSPVVTSSSYNEQFF. For the CDR3, the DNA is TGTGCCAGCAGCCCCGTGGTTACGTCGAGCTCCTACAATGAGCAGTTCTTC.

The rearrangement links TRBV7-6 to TRBJ2-2, with 7 bases identical to TRBD2. CDR3 length equals 17 residues. The germline V gene has CDR1 SGHVS and CDR2 FNYEAQ. The ends lost 3 bases at V and 5 bases at J; junction bases unmatched: 12. Written as DNA, the CDR3 is TGTGCCAGCAGCTTCCCGCTGGGCGGGAGTAGGACCGGGGAGCTGTTTTTT. Its translation is CASSFPLGGSRTGELFF.

CDR3 in amino acids: CASSQGRQPQHF. CDR3 in DNA: TGTGCCAGTAGCCAGGGTCGGCAGCCCCAGCATTTT. The rearrangement joins TRBV19 to TRBJ1-5; D possibly corresponds to TRBD1 (5 bases). Germline assignment: CDR1 LNHDA and CDR2 SQIVND (reference sequence). The CDR3 runs 12 residues. Trimming took 6 bases from V and 7 from J, leaving 10 bases between them.